This TCR beta chain stems from a study of T cell responses to AZD1222 COVID-19 vaccine. This clone came up once. CDR3 size: 13 residues. Trimming left V 0 bases short and J 9 bases short, with 12 bases between. Germline V gene sequence: CDR1 SGHRS, CDR2 YFSETQ. Assay used: immunoSEQ multiplex PCR; TCRdb lists only in-frame clones, some missing. The sample holds 100,000 or so clones, nearly 90% seen once. The sequences come from peripheral blood, collected 28 days after the second AZD1222 dose. The TCR sequence derives from an adult who received the AZD1222 COVID-19 vaccine. J is TRBJ1-1 and V is TRBV5-1; no clear D. CDR3 amino acids: CASSLDPRLKAFF. The CDR3, as DNA: TGCGCCAGCAGCTTGGATCCGAGGTTGAAAGCTTTCTTT.